This T cell receptor (beta chain) comes out of a study of control samples from healthy donors and cancer patients. The data were produced by immunoSEQ multiplex PCR, yet TCRdb's version contains in-frame clones alone and is incomplete. The sample contains about 94,000 clones, just over 90% of which appear only once. V was cut by 0 bases and J by 6 bases, with 17 bases left in between. Germline assignment: CDR1 SQVTM and CDR2 ANQGSEA. This CDR3 region has 15 residues. This clone has a single count. The sequence was obtained from a woman under 30 in good health. The sample consisted of blood. This chain joins TRBV29-1 and TRBJ1-2, with D hard to call. This chain's CDR3 is CSVEEPSAGVDGYTF. CDR3 bases: TGCAGCGTTGAAGAACCCTCCGCCGGGGTTGATGGCTACACCTTC.